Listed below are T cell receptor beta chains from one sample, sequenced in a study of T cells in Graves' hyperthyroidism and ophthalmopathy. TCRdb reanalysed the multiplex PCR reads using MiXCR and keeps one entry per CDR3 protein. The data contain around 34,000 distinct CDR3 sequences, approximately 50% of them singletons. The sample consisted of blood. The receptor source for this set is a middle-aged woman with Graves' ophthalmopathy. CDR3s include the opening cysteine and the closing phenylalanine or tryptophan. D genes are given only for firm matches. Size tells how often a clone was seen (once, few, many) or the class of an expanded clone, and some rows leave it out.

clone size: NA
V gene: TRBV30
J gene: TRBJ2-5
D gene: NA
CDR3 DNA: TGTGCCTGGAGTGTAACCAGGAGTTACCAAGAGACCCAGTACTTC
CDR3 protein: CAWSVTRSYQETQYF

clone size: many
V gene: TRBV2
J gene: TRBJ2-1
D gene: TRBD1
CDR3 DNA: TGTGCCAGCAGTCCCGGGACAGGGCAAAATGAGCAGTTCTTC
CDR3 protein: CASSPGTGQNEQFF

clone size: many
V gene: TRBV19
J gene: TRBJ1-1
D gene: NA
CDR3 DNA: TGTGCCAGTAGTTCACGACCTGAAAAAGGAGAAGCTTTCTTT
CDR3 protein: CASSSRPEKGEAFF

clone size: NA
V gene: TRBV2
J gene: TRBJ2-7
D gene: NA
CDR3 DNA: TGTGCCAGCAGTGAACGTAGCGGCGCCTACGAGCAGTACTTC
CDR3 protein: CASSERSGAYEQYF

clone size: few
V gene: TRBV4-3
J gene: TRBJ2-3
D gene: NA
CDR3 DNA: TGCGCCAGCAGCCAAGATTTTAGGGGGGGGGCCCAAGATACGCAGTATTTT
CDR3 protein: CASSQDFRGGAQDTQYF

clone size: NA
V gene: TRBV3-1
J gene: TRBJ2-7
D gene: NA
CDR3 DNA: TGTGCCAGCAGCCCGAAAGGGCGGGGGCCCTACGAGCAGTACTTC
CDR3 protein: CASSPKGRGPYEQYF

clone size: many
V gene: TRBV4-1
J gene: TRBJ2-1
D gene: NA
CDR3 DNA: TGCGCCAGCAGCCAAGGGAGGGGGGACTACAATGAGCAGTTCTTC
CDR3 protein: CASSQGRGDYNEQFF

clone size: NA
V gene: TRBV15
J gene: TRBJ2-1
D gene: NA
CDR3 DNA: TGTGCCACCAGGACTAGTCAGGCCTACAATGAGCAGTTCTTC
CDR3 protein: CATRTSQAYNEQFF

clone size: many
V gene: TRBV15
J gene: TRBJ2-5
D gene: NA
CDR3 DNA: TGTGCCACCAGCAGAGATGGTTCGGGGCAAGAGACCCAGTACTTC
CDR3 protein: CATSRDGSGQETQYF

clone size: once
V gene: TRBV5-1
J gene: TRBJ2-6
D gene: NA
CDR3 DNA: TGCGGCAGCAGCTCTTACAGGGTGTCGGGGGCCAACGTCCTGACTTTC
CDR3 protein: CGSSSYRVSGANVLTF

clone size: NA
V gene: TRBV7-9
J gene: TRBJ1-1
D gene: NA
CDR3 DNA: TGTGCCAGCAGCTTAGTGACACTCATGTCTGAAGCTTTCTTT
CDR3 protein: CASSLVTLMSEAFF

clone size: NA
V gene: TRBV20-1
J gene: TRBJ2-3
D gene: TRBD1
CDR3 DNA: TGCAGTGCTAGATACAGGGGGATAAGCACAGATACGCAGTATTTT
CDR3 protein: CSARYRGISTDTQYF

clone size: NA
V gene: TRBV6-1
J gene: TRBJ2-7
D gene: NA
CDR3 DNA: TGTACCAGCAGTGAACACGTACCCTACGAGCAGTACTTC
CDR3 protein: CTSSEHVPYEQYF

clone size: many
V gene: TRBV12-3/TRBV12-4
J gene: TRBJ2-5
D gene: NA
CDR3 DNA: TGTGCCAGCAGCCCTGGGCCCTCCCAAGAGACCCAGTACTTC
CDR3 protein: CASSPGPSQETQYF

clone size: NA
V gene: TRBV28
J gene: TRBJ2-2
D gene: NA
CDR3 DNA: TGTGCCAGCAGTTCTGGCAGGGTTGTGTACACCGGGGGGCTGTTTTTT
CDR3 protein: CASSSGRVVYTGGLFF

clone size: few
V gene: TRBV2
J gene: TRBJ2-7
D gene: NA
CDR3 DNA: TGTGCCAGCATCGCAGGGTCCTACGAGCAGTACTTC
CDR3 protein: CASIAGSYEQYF

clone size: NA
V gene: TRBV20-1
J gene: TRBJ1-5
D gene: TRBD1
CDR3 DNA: TGCAGTGCCATAAATCGGCGGACAGGGGGATGGCAGCCCCAGCATTTT
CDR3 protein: CSAINRRTGGWQPQHF

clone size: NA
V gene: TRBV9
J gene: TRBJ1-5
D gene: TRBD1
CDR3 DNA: TGTGCCAGCAGCGGGGGACAGGGGTGCCAGCCCCAGCATTTT
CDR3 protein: CASSGGQGCQPQHF

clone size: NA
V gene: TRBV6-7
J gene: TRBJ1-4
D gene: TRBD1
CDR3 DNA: TGTGCCAGCAGTTCGTGGACAGGGGAGAGTGAAAAACTGTTTTTT
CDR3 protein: CASSSWTGESEKLFF

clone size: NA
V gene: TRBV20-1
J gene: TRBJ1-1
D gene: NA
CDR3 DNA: TGCAGTGCTAGGCACAAAGGGTTGAACACTGAAGCTTTCTTT
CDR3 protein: CSARHKGLNTEAFF

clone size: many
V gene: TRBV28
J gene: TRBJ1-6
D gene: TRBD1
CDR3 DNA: TGTGCCAGCAGTGTGGACAGGGGGTTTAGGAATTCACCCCTCCACTTT
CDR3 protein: CASSVDRGFRNSPLHF

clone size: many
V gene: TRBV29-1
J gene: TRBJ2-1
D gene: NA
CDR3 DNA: TGCAGCGTTGAAGACCCTCGACTATTAAATGAGCAGTTCTTC
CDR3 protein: CSVEDPRLLNEQFF

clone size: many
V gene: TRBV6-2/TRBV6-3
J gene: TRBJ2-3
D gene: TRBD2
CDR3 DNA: TGTGCCAGCAGTTACTCTAGCGGGAGCACAGATACGCAGTATTTT
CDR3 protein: CASSYSSGSTDTQYF

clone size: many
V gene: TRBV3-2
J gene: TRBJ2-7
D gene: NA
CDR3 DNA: TGTGCCAGCAGCCAAGCGGGGGGGGCTCCCGACGAGCAGTACTTC
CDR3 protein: CASSQAGGAPDEQYF

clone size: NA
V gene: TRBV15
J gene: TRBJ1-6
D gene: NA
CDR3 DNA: TGTGCCACCAGCAGAGATTTCGGTAATTCACCCCTCCACTTT
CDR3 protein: CATSRDFGNSPLHF

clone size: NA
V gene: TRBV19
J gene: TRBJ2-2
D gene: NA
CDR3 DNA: TGTGCCACCGCCGCGGGACAGAACACCGGGGAGCTGTTTTTT
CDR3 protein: CATAAGQNTGELFF